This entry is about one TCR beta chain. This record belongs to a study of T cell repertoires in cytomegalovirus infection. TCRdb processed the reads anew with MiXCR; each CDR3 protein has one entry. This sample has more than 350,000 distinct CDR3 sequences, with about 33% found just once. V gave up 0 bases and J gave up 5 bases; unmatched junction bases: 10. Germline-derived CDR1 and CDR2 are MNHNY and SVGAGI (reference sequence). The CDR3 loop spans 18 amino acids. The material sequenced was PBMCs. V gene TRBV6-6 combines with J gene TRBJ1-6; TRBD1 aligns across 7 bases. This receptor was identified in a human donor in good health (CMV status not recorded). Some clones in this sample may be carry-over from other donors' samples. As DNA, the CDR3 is TGTGCCAGCAGTTACTCGAGACCAAGGGGGCTCGATAATTCACCCCTCCACTTT. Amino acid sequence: CASSYSRPRGLDNSPLHF.